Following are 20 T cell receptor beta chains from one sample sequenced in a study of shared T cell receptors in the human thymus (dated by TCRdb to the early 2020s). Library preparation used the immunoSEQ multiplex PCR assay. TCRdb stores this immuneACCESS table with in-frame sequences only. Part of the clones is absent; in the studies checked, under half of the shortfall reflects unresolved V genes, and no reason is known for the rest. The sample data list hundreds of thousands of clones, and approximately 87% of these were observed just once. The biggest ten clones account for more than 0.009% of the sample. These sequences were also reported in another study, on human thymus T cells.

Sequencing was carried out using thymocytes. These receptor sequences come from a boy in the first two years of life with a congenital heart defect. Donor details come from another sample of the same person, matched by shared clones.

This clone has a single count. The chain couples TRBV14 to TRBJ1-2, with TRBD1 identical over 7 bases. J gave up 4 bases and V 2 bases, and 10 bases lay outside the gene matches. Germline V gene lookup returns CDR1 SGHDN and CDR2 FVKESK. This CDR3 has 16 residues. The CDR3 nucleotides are TGTGCCAGCAGCCAAATTGATGAGGGGGCGTCCTATGGCTACACCTTC. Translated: CASSQIDEGASYGYTF.

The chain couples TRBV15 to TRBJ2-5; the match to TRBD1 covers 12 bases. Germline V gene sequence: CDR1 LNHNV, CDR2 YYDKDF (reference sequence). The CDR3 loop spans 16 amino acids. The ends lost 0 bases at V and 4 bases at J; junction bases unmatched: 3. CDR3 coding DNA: TGTGCCACCAGCAGAGATCGGGACAGGGGGCCAGAGACCCAGTACTTC. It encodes CATSRDRDRGPETQYF.

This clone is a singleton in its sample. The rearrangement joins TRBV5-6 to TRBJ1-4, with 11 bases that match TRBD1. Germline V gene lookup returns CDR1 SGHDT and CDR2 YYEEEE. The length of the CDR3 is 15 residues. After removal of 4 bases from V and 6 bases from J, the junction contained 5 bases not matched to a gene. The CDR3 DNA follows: TGTGCCAGCAGCAAAGGACAGGGGGCGGATGAAAAACTGTTTTTT. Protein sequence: CASSKGQGADEKLFF. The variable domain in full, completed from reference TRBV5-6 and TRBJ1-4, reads DAGVTQSPTHLIKTRGQQVTLRCSPKSGHDTVSWYQQALGQGPQFIFQYYEEEERQRGNFPDRFSGHQFPNYSSELNVNALLLGDSALYLCASSKGQGADEKLFFGSGTQLSVL.

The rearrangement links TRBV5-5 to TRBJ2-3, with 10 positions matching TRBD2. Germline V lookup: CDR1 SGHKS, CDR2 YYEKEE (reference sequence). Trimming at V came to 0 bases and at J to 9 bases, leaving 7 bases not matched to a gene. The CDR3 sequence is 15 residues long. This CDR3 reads CASSLAAGGPKTQYF. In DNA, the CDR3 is TGTGCCAGCAGCTTGGCAGCGGGGGGGCCGAAAACGCAGTATTTT.

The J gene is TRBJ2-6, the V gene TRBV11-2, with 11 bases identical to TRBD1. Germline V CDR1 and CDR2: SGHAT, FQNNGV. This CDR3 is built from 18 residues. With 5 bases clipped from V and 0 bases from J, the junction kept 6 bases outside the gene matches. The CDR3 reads CASSPGQGVTSGANVLTF. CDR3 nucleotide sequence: TGTGCCAGCAGCCCGGGACAGGGGGTAACCTCTGGGGCCAACGTCCTGACTTTC.

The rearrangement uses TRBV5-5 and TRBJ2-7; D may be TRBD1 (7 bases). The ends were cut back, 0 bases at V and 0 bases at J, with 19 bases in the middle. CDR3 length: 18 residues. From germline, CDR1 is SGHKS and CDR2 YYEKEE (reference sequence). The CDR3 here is CASSLEGAAGRSSYEQYF. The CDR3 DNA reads TGTGCCAGCAGCTTGGAGGGGGCGGCAGGGAGGAGCTCCTACGAGCAGTACTTC.

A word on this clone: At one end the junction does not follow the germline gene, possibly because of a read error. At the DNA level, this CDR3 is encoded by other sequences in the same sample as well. This CDR3 reads CASRQGSSYNSPLHF. The CDR3 nucleotides are TGTGCCAGCAGACAGGGGAGCTCCTATAATTCCCCCCTCCACTTT. The rearrangement links TRBV6-5 to TRBJ1-6; 7 bases agree with TRBD1. This CDR3 has 15 residues. Germline assignment: CDR1 MNHEY and CDR2 SVGAGI.

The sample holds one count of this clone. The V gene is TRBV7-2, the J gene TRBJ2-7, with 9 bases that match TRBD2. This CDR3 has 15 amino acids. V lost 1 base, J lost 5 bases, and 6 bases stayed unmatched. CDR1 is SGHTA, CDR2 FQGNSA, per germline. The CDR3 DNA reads TGTGCCAGCAGCTTAGATGCGGGGGGGAGAAACGAGCAGTACTTC. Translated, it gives CASSLDAGGRNEQYF. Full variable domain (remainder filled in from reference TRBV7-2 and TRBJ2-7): GAGVSQSPSNKVTEKGKDVELRCDPISGHTALYWYRQSLGQGLEFLIYFQGNSAPDKSGLPSDRFSAERTGGSVSTLTIQRTQQEDSAVYLCASSLDAGGRNEQYFGPGTRLTVT.

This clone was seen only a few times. The CDR3 sequence is CASSASGLYEQYF. The CDR3 DNA reads as TGCGCCAGCAGTGCTAGCGGGTTATACGAGCAGTACTTC. This sequence joins TRBV10-2 and TRBJ2-7, with 8 positions matching TRBD2. Per germline, CDR1 WSHSY and CDR2 SAAADI. V lost 4 bases, J lost 4 bases, and 3 bases stayed unmatched. CDR3 length: 13 amino acids.

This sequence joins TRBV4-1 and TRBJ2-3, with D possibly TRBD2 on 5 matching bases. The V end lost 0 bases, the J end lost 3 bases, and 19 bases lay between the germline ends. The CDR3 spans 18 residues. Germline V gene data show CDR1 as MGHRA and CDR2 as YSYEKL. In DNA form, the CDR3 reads TGCGCCAGCAGCCAAGATTTCTCGAGGGCCGGTGGAACAGATACGCAGTATTTT. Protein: CASSQDFSRAGGTDTQYF.

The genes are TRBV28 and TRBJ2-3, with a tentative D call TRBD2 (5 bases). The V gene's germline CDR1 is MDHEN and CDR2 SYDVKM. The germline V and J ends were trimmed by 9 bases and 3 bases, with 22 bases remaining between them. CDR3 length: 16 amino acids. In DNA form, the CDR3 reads TGTGCCAGTCAAGGGAGAGGCTATCCGGCGACAGATACGCAGTATTTT. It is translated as CASQGRGYPATDTQYF.

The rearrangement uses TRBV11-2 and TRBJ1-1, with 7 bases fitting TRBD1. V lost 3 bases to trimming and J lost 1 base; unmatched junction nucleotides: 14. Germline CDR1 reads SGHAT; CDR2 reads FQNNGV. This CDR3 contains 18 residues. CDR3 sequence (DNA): TGTGCCAGCAGCTTCGCCGGCCCAACAGGGGTGCCGAACACTGAAGCTTTCTTT. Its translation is CASSFAGPTGVPNTEAFF. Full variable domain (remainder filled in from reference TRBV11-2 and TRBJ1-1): EAGVAQSPRYKIIEKRQSVAFWCNPISGHATLYWYQQILGQGPKLLIQFQNNGVVDDSQLPKDRFSAERLKGVDSTLKIQPAKLEDSAVYLCASSFAGPTGVPNTEAFFGQGTRLTVV.

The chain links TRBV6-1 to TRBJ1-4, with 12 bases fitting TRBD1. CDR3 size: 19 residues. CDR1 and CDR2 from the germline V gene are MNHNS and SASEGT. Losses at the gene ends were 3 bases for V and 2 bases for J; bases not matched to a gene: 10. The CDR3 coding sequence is TGTGCCAGCAGTGAGCAAGGGACAGGGGGCGCGGTGACTAATGAAAAACTGTTTTTT. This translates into CASSEQGTGGAVTNEKLFF.

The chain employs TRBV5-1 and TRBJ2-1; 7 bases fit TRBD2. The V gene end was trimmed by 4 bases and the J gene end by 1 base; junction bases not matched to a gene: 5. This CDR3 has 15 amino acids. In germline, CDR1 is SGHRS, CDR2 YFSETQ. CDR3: CASSATSRSYNEQFF. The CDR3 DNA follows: TGCGCCAGCAGCGCGACTAGCAGATCCTACAATGAGCAGTTCTTC.

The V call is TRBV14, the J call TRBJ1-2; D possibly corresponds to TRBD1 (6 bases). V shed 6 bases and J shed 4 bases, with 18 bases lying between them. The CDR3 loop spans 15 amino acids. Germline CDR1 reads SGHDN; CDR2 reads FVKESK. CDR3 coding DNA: TGTGCCAGCAGTCAACGCAGGGGCAACTTCTATGGCTACACCTTC. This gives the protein CASSQRRGNFYGYTF. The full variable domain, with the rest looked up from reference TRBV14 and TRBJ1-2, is EAGVTQFPSHSVIEKGQTVTLRCDPISGHDNLYWYRRVMGKEIKFLLHFVKESKQDESGMPNNRFLAERTGGTYSTLKVQPAELEDSGVYFCASSQRRGNFYGYTFGSGTRLTVV.

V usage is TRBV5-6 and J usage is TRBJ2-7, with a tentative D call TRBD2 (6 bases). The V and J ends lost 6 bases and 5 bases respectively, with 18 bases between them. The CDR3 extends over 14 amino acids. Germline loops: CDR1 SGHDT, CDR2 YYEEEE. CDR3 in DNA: TGTGCCAGCACAACGCCCGGGAGTAAGCACGAGCAGTACTTC. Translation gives CASTTPGSKHEQYF.

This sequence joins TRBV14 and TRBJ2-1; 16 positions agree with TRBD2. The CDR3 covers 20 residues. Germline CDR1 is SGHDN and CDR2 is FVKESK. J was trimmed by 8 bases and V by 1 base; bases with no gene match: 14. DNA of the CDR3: TGTGCCAGCAGCCAAGGGAAGGGACTAGCGGGGGGGCAATTGTTGGATGAGCAGTTCTTC. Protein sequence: CASSQGKGLAGGQLLDEQFF.

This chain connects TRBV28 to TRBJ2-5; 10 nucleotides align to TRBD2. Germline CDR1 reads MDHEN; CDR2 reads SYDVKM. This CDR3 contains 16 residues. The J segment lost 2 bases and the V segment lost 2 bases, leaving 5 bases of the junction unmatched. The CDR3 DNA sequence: TGTGCCAGCAGTTTAACGAGCGGGAGGGGGCAAGAGACCCAGTACTTC. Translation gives CASSLTSGRGQETQYF.

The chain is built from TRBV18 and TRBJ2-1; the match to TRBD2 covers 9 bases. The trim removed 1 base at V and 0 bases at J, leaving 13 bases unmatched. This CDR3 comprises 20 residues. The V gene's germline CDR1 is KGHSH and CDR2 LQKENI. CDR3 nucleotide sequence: TGTGCCAGCTCACCACAGCCCCAGCGGGAGGCCCACGGCTCCTACAATGAGCAGTTCTTC. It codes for CASSPQPQREAHGSYNEQFF.

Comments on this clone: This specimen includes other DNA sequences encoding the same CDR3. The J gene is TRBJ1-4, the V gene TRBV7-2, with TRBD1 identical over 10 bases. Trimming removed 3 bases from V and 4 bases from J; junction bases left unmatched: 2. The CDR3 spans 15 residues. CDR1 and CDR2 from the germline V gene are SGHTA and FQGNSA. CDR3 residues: CASSLGTGVNEKLFF. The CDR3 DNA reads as TGTGCCAGCAGCTTGGGGACAGGGGTTAATGAAAAACTGTTTTTT.